Listed below are T cell receptor beta chains from one sample, sequenced in a study of blood T cell repertoires in COVID-19. Profiled with immunoSEQ multiplex PCR; TCRdb holds only in-frame clones, not every one. The table lists 200,000 to 250,000 clones, more than 80% of them singletons. The sample comprised PBMCs or T cells enriched from blood (not recorded which). These receptors were taken from a man in his sixties who had recovered from COVID-19. CDR3s include the opening cysteine and the closing phenylalanine or tryptophan. The order of the fields is J gene, V gene, D gene, clone size, CDR3 protein, CDR3 DNA. The D gene is left open where the match is weak. Clone size, where shown, is once, few, many, or a class for clones that have expanded.

j_call: TRBJ1-6
v_call: TRBV6-6
d_call: NA
clone_size: few
cdr3_aa: CASSYEGDSPLHF
cdr3_nt: TGTGCCAGCAGTTACGAGGGGGATTCACCCCTCCACTTT

j_call: TRBJ1-5
v_call: TRBV19
d_call: NA
clone_size: NA
cdr3_aa: CASSMTAGHQPQHF
cdr3_nt: TGTGCCAGTAGTATGACCGCGGGCCATCAGCCCCAGCATTTT

j_call: TRBJ2-3
v_call: TRBV7-2
d_call: NA
clone_size: NA
cdr3_aa: CASSFGASTDTQYF
cdr3_nt: TGTGCCAGCAGCTTTGGGGCTAGCACAGATACGCAGTATTTT

j_call: TRBJ2-1
v_call: TRBV4-3
d_call: TRBD2
clone_size: NA
cdr3_aa: CASSHAGGYNEQFF
cdr3_nt: TGCGCCAGCAGCCACGCGGGGGGGTACAATGAGCAGTTCTTC

j_call: TRBJ2-5
v_call: TRBV27
d_call: NA
clone_size: NA
cdr3_aa: CASSFSPNHGGETQYF
cdr3_nt: TGTGCCAGCAGTTTTTCCCCGAACCACGGAGGAGAGACCCAGTACTTC

j_call: TRBJ2-1
v_call: TRBV15
d_call: NA
clone_size: NA
cdr3_aa: CATSRVGDFNNEQFF
cdr3_nt: TGTGCCACCAGCAGAGTGGGGGACTTCAACAATGAGCAGTTCTTC

j_call: TRBJ2-7
v_call: TRBV19
d_call: TRBD1
clone_size: NA
cdr3_aa: CASSSRDRYYEQYF
cdr3_nt: TGTGCCAGTAGTTCCCGGGACAGATACTACGAGCAGTACTTC

j_call: TRBJ2-2
v_call: TRBV19
d_call: NA
clone_size: once
cdr3_aa: CASTQGDSYTGELFF
cdr3_nt: TGTGCCAGTACCCAAGGAGACAGTTACACCGGGGAGCTGTTTTTT

j_call: TRBJ1-2
v_call: TRBV21-1
d_call: NA
clone_size: NA
cdr3_aa: CASSKRGGLLYNYGYTF
cdr3_nt: TGTGCCAGCAGCAAAAGGGGGGGGCTCTTGTATAACTATGGCTACACCTTC

j_call: TRBJ1-5
v_call: TRBV18
d_call: NA
clone_size: few
cdr3_aa: CASSPGREVQPQHF
cdr3_nt: TGTGCCAGCTCACCGGGCAGGGAGGTACAGCCCCAGCATTTT

j_call: TRBJ2-1
v_call: TRBV7-9
d_call: TRBD2
clone_size: NA
cdr3_aa: CASSLHSGGGYNEQFF
cdr3_nt: TGTGCCAGCAGCCTGCATAGCGGGGGGGGCTACAATGAGCAGTTCTTC

j_call: TRBJ2-4
v_call: TRBV6-6
d_call: TRBD2
clone_size: NA
cdr3_aa: CASNLAGLAKNIQYF
cdr3_nt: TGTGCCAGCAACCTAGCGGGGTTAGCCAAAAACATTCAGTACTTC

j_call: TRBJ2-5
v_call: TRBV7-2
d_call: NA
clone_size: NA
cdr3_aa: CASSSLPGYLGETQYF
cdr3_nt: TGTGCCAGCAGCTCCCTTCCAGGGTACCTCGGCGAGACCCAGTACTTC

j_call: TRBJ1-5
v_call: TRBV2
d_call: TRBD1
clone_size: NA
cdr3_aa: CASIRDRGQPQHF
cdr3_nt: TGTGCCAGCATTCGGGACAGGGGTCAGCCCCAGCATTTT

j_call: TRBJ2-3
v_call: TRBV5-3
d_call: TRBD2
clone_size: NA
cdr3_aa: CARSLETGTSGALSSTDTQYF
cdr3_nt: TGTGCCAGAAGCTTAGAAACCGGGACTAGCGGGGCTCTATCTAGCACAGATACGCAGTATTTT

j_call: TRBJ2-3
v_call: TRBV3-1/TRBV3-2
d_call: TRBD2
clone_size: once
cdr3_aa: CASSQGLAGDTDTQYF
cdr3_nt: TGTGCCAGCAGCCAAGGGCTAGCGGGGGACACAGATACGCAGTATTTT

j_call: TRBJ2-1
v_call: TRBV19
d_call: NA
clone_size: NA
cdr3_aa: CASSIGKGYNEQFF
cdr3_nt: TGTGCCAGTAGTATAGGTAAGGGGTACAATGAGCAGTTCTTC

j_call: TRBJ1-2
v_call: TRBV29-1
d_call: TRBD1
clone_size: once
cdr3_aa: CSVKGQAYFRGYTF
cdr3_nt: TGCAGCGTGAAGGGACAGGCGTACTTTCGAGGCTACACCTTC

j_call: TRBJ2-7
v_call: TRBV28
d_call: NA
clone_size: once
cdr3_aa: CASSNSDSYEQYF
cdr3_nt: TGTGCCAGCAGTAATAGCGACTCCTACGAGCAGTACTTC

j_call: TRBJ1-1
v_call: TRBV7-9
d_call: NA
clone_size: NA
cdr3_aa: CASSSQGYTEAFF
cdr3_nt: TGTGCCAGCAGCTCCCAGGGGTACACTGAAGCTTTCTTT

j_call: TRBJ1-5
v_call: TRBV30
d_call: TRBD1
clone_size: NA
cdr3_aa: CAWNVQGDQPQHF
cdr3_nt: TGTGCCTGGAACGTTCAGGGGGATCAGCCCCAGCATTTT

j_call: TRBJ1-1
v_call: TRBV6-5
d_call: NA
clone_size: NA
cdr3_aa: CASSYGKNTEAFF
cdr3_nt: TGTGCCAGCAGTTACGGCAAGAACACTGAAGCTTTCTTT

j_call: TRBJ1-4
v_call: TRBV2
d_call: NA
clone_size: NA
cdr3_aa: CASSELGRTNEKLFF
cdr3_nt: TGTGCCAGCAGTGAATTGGGGAGGACTAATGAAAAACTGTTTTTT

j_call: TRBJ2-1
v_call: TRBV4-3
d_call: TRBD2
clone_size: NA
cdr3_aa: CASSQEWGGEQFF
cdr3_nt: TGCGCCAGCAGCCAAGAGTGGGGGGGTGAGCAGTTCTTC

j_call: TRBJ2-5
v_call: TRBV14
d_call: TRBD1
clone_size: NA
cdr3_aa: CASSKGTAGVRTQYF
cdr3_nt: TGTGCCAGCAGCAAAGGGACAGCTGGGGTTCGGACCCAGTACTTC

j_call: TRBJ1-5
v_call: TRBV24-1
d_call: TRBD1
clone_size: NA
cdr3_aa: CATSEGDRVSQPQHF
cdr3_nt: TGTGCCACCAGTGAGGGGGACAGGGTAAGTCAGCCCCAGCATTTT

j_call: TRBJ1-1
v_call: TRBV7-6
d_call: NA
clone_size: NA
cdr3_aa: CASSSMRDTEAFF
cdr3_nt: TGTGCCAGCAGCTCCATGCGGGACACTGAAGCTTTCTTT

j_call: TRBJ1-5
v_call: TRBV6-4
d_call: NA
clone_size: once
cdr3_aa: CASSEGEGQPQHF
cdr3_nt: TGTGCCAGCAGTGAAGGGGAGGGCCAGCCCCAGCATTTT

j_call: TRBJ1-2
v_call: TRBV4-3
d_call: TRBD1
clone_size: NA
cdr3_aa: CASSQRHRGNSYGYTF
cdr3_nt: TGCGCCAGCAGCCAACGCCACAGGGGGAATAGCTATGGCTACACCTTC

j_call: TRBJ2-7
v_call: TRBV6-1
d_call: TRBD1
clone_size: once
cdr3_aa: CASSEARGQGSYEQYF
cdr3_nt: TGTGCCAGCAGTGAAGCCAGAGGACAGGGATCCTACGAGCAGTACTTC

j_call: TRBJ1-2
v_call: TRBV18
d_call: TRBD1
clone_size: NA
cdr3_aa: CASSRQGAQYGYTF
cdr3_nt: TGTGCCAGCTCACGACAGGGAGCACAATATGGCTACACCTTC

j_call: TRBJ2-7
v_call: TRBV3-1/TRBV3-2
d_call: TRBD1
clone_size: NA
cdr3_aa: CASSQAGQGGSVEQYF
cdr3_nt: TGTGCCAGCAGCCAGGCCGGACAGGGGGGGTCCGTCGAGCAGTACTTC

j_call: TRBJ2-3
v_call: TRBV2
d_call: TRBD1
clone_size: NA
cdr3_aa: CASRGDRITDTQYF
cdr3_nt: TGTGCCAGCAGGGGGGACAGGATCACAGATACGCAGTATTTT

j_call: TRBJ1-3
v_call: TRBV3-1/TRBV3-2
d_call: TRBD1
clone_size: many
cdr3_aa: CASSDADRRGNTIYF
cdr3_nt: TGTGCCAGCAGCGATGCGGACAGGAGGGGAAACACCATATATTTT

j_call: TRBJ2-3
v_call: TRBV9
d_call: TRBD2
clone_size: NA
cdr3_aa: CASSVGLAGITDTQYF
cdr3_nt: TGTGCCAGCAGCGTAGGGCTAGCGGGGATCACAGATACGCAGTATTTT

j_call: TRBJ2-7
v_call: TRBV5-1
d_call: TRBD1
clone_size: NA
cdr3_aa: CASSGNRGYEQYF
cdr3_nt: TGCGCCAGCAGCGGAAACAGGGGGTACGAGCAGTACTTC

j_call: TRBJ1-1
v_call: TRBV2
d_call: NA
clone_size: NA
cdr3_aa: CASSEEGLGNTEAFF
cdr3_nt: TGTGCCAGCAGTGAGGAGGGACTCGGGAACACTGAAGCTTTCTTT

j_call: TRBJ1-4
v_call: TRBV19
d_call: NA
clone_size: NA
cdr3_aa: CASSAPYRADEKLFF
cdr3_nt: TGTGCCAGTAGTGCCCCCTACAGGGCTGATGAAAAACTGTTTTTT

j_call: TRBJ1-1
v_call: TRBV12-3/TRBV12-4
d_call: NA
clone_size: NA
cdr3_aa: CASRLTGGTEAFF
cdr3_nt: TGTGCCAGCAGGTTAACGGGGGGTACTGAAGCTTTCTTT

j_call: TRBJ2-1
v_call: TRBV12-5
d_call: TRBD2
clone_size: NA
cdr3_aa: CASGLKRGNSYNEQFF
cdr3_nt: TGTGCTAGTGGTTTAAAGCGGGGCAACTCCTACAATGAGCAGTTCTTC

j_call: TRBJ2-7
v_call: TRBV14
d_call: NA
clone_size: few
cdr3_aa: CASSQGGEQYF
cdr3_nt: TGTGCCAGCAGCCAGGGCGGGGAGCAGTACTTC

j_call: TRBJ2-1
v_call: TRBV20-1
d_call: NA
clone_size: NA
cdr3_aa: CSASTGQGLDNEQFF
cdr3_nt: TGCAGTGCTAGTACGGGACAGGGACTAGACAATGAGCAGTTCTTC

j_call: TRBJ1-5
v_call: TRBV7-9
d_call: NA
clone_size: NA
cdr3_aa: CASSPRGQPQHF
cdr3_nt: TGTGCCAGCAGCCCGAGAGGTCAGCCCCAGCATTTT

j_call: TRBJ1-5
v_call: TRBV10-3
d_call: NA
clone_size: NA
cdr3_aa: CAISESTGNTRNQPQHF
cdr3_nt: TGTGCCATCAGTGAGTCGACCGGGAACACCCGCAATCAGCCCCAGCATTTT

j_call: TRBJ1-2
v_call: TRBV3-1/TRBV3-2
d_call: TRBD1
clone_size: NA
cdr3_aa: CASSQDVGQGYYGYTF
cdr3_nt: TGTGCCAGCAGCCAAGATGTGGGACAGGGGTACTATGGCTACACCTTC

j_call: TRBJ1-1
v_call: TRBV6-2/TRBV6-3
d_call: TRBD1
clone_size: few
cdr3_aa: CASSSMLRRQGADTEAFF
cdr3_nt: TGTGCCAGCAGTTCCATGTTACGACGACAGGGAGCGGACACTGAAGCTTTCTTT

j_call: TRBJ2-1
v_call: TRBV12-5
d_call: NA
clone_size: NA
cdr3_aa: CASGSPALGRDEQFF
cdr3_nt: TGTGCTAGTGGTTCTCCGGCACTGGGCAGGGATGAGCAGTTCTTC

j_call: TRBJ1-1
v_call: TRBV4-2
d_call: TRBD1
clone_size: NA
cdr3_aa: CASSLPGQGVTEAFF
cdr3_nt: TGTGCCAGCAGCCTTCCGGGACAGGGTGTGACTGAAGCTTTCTTT

j_call: TRBJ1-5
v_call: TRBV18
d_call: TRBD1
clone_size: many
cdr3_aa: CASSPGTANQPQHF
cdr3_nt: TGTGCCAGCTCACCCGGGACAGCTAATCAGCCCCAGCATTTT

j_call: TRBJ2-2
v_call: TRBV4-2
d_call: TRBD1
clone_size: few
cdr3_aa: CASSQDLMGQSDRINTGELFF
cdr3_nt: TGTGCCAGCAGCCAAGATCTTATGGGACAGAGCGATCGGATTAACACCGGGGAGCTGTTTTTT

j_call: TRBJ2-7
v_call: TRBV9
d_call: TRBD2
clone_size: NA
cdr3_aa: CASSVGGGLTYEQYF
cdr3_nt: TGTGCCAGCAGCGTAGGCGGGGGGCTCACCTACGAGCAGTACTTC

j_call: TRBJ1-2
v_call: TRBV11-3
d_call: TRBD1
clone_size: few
cdr3_aa: CASSSGTGGGYTF
cdr3_nt: TGTGCCAGCAGCTCCGGGACAGGGGGAGGCTACACCTTC

j_call: TRBJ2-5
v_call: TRBV19
d_call: NA
clone_size: NA
cdr3_aa: CASSNPGQKETQYF
cdr3_nt: TGTGCCAGTAGTAACCCGGGACAAAAAGAGACCCAGTACTTC